This TCR beta chain appears in the sequencing data of a study of T cell responses to AZD1222 COVID-19 vaccine. The CDR3 spans 14 residues. Trimming left V 7 bases short and J 0 bases short, with 11 bases between. Looked up from germline, CDR1 is MNHEY and CDR2 is SVGAGI. The data were produced by immunoSEQ multiplex PCR, yet TCRdb's version contains in-frame clones alone and is incomplete. The table lists 150,000 to 200,000 clones, roughly 90% of them singletons. The study, taken as a whole, reports: Clonal diversity was possibly underestimated; the donors were predominantly white British and more often female.

For this clone: Its antigen is undetermined.

The TCR originated in an adult who received the AZD1222 COVID-19 vaccine. Sequencing used peripheral blood, obtained 28 days after the second AZD1222 dose. This chain connects TRBV6-5 to TRBJ2-3; D is undetermined. CDR3 in DNA: TGTGCCAGCACCCTCCTATGGAGCACAGATACGCAGTATTTT. It translates to CASTLLWSTDTQYF.